The 10 T cell receptor beta chains below were found in one sample sequenced in a study of blood T cells in healthy people across ages. A sample-barcoded 5' primer and a J-beta primer mix were used in a second PCR of roughly 6 to 12 cycles. In TCRdb, the 5' RACE reads were re-called with MiXCR into one record per CDR3 protein. This table has 550,000 to 800,000 distinct CDR3 sequences, under 25% appearing once. Sequenced sample: blood. Every receptor here comes from a man between 70 and 80 years old in good health.

This chain connects TRBV4-2 to TRBJ2-5, with D possibly TRBD1 on 5 matching bases. V was shortened by 1 base and J by 5 bases, with 11 bases between the two germline ends. The germline gives CDR1 LGHNA, CDR2 YNFKEQ. The CDR3 runs 14 residues. CDR3 loop: CASSQVKGFETQYF. The CDR3, as DNA: TGTGCCAGCAGCCAAGTGAAGGGGTTCGAGACCCAGTACTTC.

This clonotype was seen more than once but under ten times. The chain couples TRBV7-6 to TRBJ2-3; D is unclear. Trimming pared 2 bases from V and 2 bases from J, leaving 5 bases between. This CDR3 has 13 residues. Germline loops: CDR1 SGHVS, CDR2 FNYEAQ. The CDR3 loop is CASSLLITDTQYF. The CDR3 DNA follows: TGTGCCAGCAGCTTACTGATCACAGATACGCAGTATTTT.

This clonotype has just a few counts. The chain couples TRBV5-1 to TRBJ2-5, with 7 nucleotides matching TRBD1. This CDR3 is 15 amino acids long. Trimming cost V 4 bases and J 2 bases; bases outside gene matches: 8. Germline V CDR1 and CDR2: SGHRS, YFSETQ. The CDR3 protein is CASSPSPGGQETQYF. The DNA for the CDR3 is TGCGCCAGCAGCCCCTCCCCAGGGGGACAAGAGACCCAGTACTTC.

The chain has TRBV3-1 and TRBJ2-3; D is possibly TRBD1 (5 bases). Germline lookup yields CDR1 LGHDT and CDR2 YNNKEL (reference sequence). V lost 0 bases to trimming and J lost 7 bases, with 8 bases between them. CDR3 length: 13 residues. Here the CDR3 reads CASSQEGQNTQYF. The CDR3 nucleotides read TGTGCCAGCAGCCAAGAGGGGCAAAATACGCAGTATTTT.

This clonotype was counted between two and nine times. This sequence joins TRBV5-1 and TRBJ2-2, with a weak D call TRBD2 (5 bases). V dropped 0 bases and J dropped 2 bases, with 11 bases sitting between them. The CDR3 has 16 residues. The germline V gene encodes CDR1 SGHRS and CDR2 YFSETQ. CDR3 region: CASSLERTANTGELFF. The CDR3 DNA reads as TGCGCCAGCAGCTTGGAGCGGACGGCAAACACCGGGGAGCTGTTTTTT.

This clonotype came up a few times. V is TRBV6-5 and J is TRBJ2-5; TRBD2 agrees at 7 bases. The DNA end is a closer match to TRBJ2-7, so the J assignment may be wrong. This CDR3 region has 14 residues. CDR1 and CDR2 (germline): MNHEY, SVGAGI. The DNA for the CDR3 is TGTGCCAGCAGCCCCCTAGCGGAGTTCTACGAGCAGTACTTC. This codes for CASSPLAEFYEQYF.

This chain joins TRBV4-1 and TRBJ2-5, with a possible D match to TRBD1 (5 bases). The closer fit of TRBJ2-1 to the DNA end suggests the J call may be wrong. The CDR3 runs 16 residues. Per germline, CDR1 MGHRA and CDR2 YSYEKL. CDR3 amino acids: CASSQEWGLALNEQFF. CDR3 sequence (DNA): TGCGCCAGCAGCCAAGAGTGGGGCCTGGCCCTCAATGAGCAGTTCTTC.

V and J are TRBV20-1 and TRBJ1-1; D remains ambiguous. With 5 bases removed from V and 3 bases from J, the gap between germline ends came to 10 bases. Germline values: CDR1 DFQATT, CDR2 SNEGSKA (reference sequence). The CDR3 contains 12 residues. The CDR3 sequence: CSALDRDTEAFF. For the CDR3, the DNA is TGCAGTGCTCTAGACCGCGACACTGAAGCTTTCTTT.

This clonotype was seen a few times. V usage is TRBV4-1 and J usage is TRBJ2-5, with D possibly matching TRBD1 (6 bases). Germline values: CDR1 MGHRA, CDR2 YSYEKL. V was pared by 3 bases and J by 3 bases, with 11 bases between. CDR3 length equals 14 residues. The CDR3 spells CASSHPGQKETQYF. CDR3 DNA sequence: TGCGCCAGCAGCCACCCCGGACAGAAAGAGACCCAGTACTTC.

The chain joins TRBV29-1 to TRBJ1-2; D unresolved. The ends were cut back, 3 bases at V and 6 bases at J, with 8 bases in the middle. The germline CDR1 and CDR2 sequences are SQVTM and ANQGSEA. The CDR3 has 11 residues. The CDR3 protein is CSVDPVDGYTF. The CDR3 DNA sequence: TGCAGCGTTGATCCGGTCGATGGCTACACCTTC.